The clone carrying this TCR beta chain was counted at least ten times. Its matching antigen is unknown. This CDR3 has 15 residues. V shed 1 base, J shed 9 bases, and the junction held 7 bases outside the gene matches. Germline CDR1 and CDR2: SGHTA and FQGNSA. This sample is part of a study of T cell repertoires in cytomegalovirus infection. Study information: Shared public TCR beta signatures pointed to both CMV infection and a matching HLA type. Whole-study results and caveats: Predominance within the ex vivo response was attributable to HLA-C-restricted CMV-specific TCR beta clonotypes. The cumulative frequency of public TCR beta families distinguished individuals who carried CMV together with the relevant HLA.

Each CDR3 protein is one row after TCRdb ran MiXCR on the reads. The repertoire holds 100,000 to 150,000 distinct CDR3 sequences, with roughly a quarter as singletons. This receptor was obtained from a human donor in good health (CMV status not recorded). Some clones in this sample may be carry-over from other donors' samples. The V and J genes are TRBV7-2 and TRBJ2-1; TRBD2 matches at 9 bases. Material: PBMCs, sequenced either directly or after in vitro stimulation (not recorded which). In DNA, the CDR3 is TGTGCCAGCAGCTTAGTAGCGGGAGTCCAGATTGAGCAGTTCTTC. This codes for CASSLVAGVQIEQFF.